This entry concerns a single TCR beta chain. Its antigen is not identified. TCRdb reprocessed the RT-PCR reads via MiXCR and lists one record per CDR3 protein. Here the sample spans about 480,000 distinct CDR3 sequences, over 10% being singletons. This sample stems from a study of response to subunit inactivated influenza vaccine. Study observations and caveats: Authors suggested seasonal influenza vaccinations each recruit few new T cells.

Germline CDR1 and CDR2: SGHVS and FQNEAQ. The CDR3 is made up of 19 amino acids. The V gene end was trimmed by 0 bases and the J gene end by 6 bases; junction bases not matched to a gene: 17. This receptor was taken from a man aged 50-60 years who received an inactivated influenza vaccine. The rearrangement links TRBV7-8 to TRBJ1-5; 7 nucleotides line up with TRBD1. The sequenced sample was PBMCs from blood, obtained roughly 48 days after vaccination. Written as DNA, the CDR3 is TGTGCCAGCAGCTTAGCACGGGAATCAAGACAGGGTGGAAGTCAGCCCCAGCATTTT. It translates to CASSLARESRQGGSQPQHF. Based on the CDR3 plus reference TRBV7-8 and TRBJ1-5, the full variable domain is GAGVSQSPRYKVAKRGQDVALRCDPISGHVSLFWYQQALGQGPEFLTYFQNEAQLDKSGLPSDRFFAERPEGSVSTLKIQRTQQEDSAVYLCASSLARESRQGGSQPQHFGDGTRLSIL.